One T cell receptor beta chain is described in this entry. In the original workflow: It was from reference gene primer amplification that nucleated cell counts were estimated. Repertoires were generated with immunoSEQ multiplex PCR, while TCRdb's copy carries only in-frame clones and drops some. V and J calls and clone size are those listed in that table; D and trimming were worked out from the DNA. The table shows approximately 85,000 clones, with about 90% occurring only once. These data belong to a study of blood T cell repertoires in COVID-19. At the level of the study: The samples span acute and convalescent COVID-19 from the United States, Italy and Spain.

The sequencing input was peripheral blood. This TCR was sampled from a woman aged 45-59 years with active or convalescent COVID-19.

CDR3 nucleotide sequence: TGCGCCAGCAGCCAAGAGGGAGGTGACTATGAAAAACTGTTTTTT. Protein: CASSQEGGDYEKLFF. The rearrangement links TRBV4-3 to TRBJ1-4, with D unclear. CDR1 and CDR2 (germline): LGHNA, YSLEER. V was pared by 0 bases and J by 6 bases, with 11 bases between. The CDR3 extends over 15 amino acids.